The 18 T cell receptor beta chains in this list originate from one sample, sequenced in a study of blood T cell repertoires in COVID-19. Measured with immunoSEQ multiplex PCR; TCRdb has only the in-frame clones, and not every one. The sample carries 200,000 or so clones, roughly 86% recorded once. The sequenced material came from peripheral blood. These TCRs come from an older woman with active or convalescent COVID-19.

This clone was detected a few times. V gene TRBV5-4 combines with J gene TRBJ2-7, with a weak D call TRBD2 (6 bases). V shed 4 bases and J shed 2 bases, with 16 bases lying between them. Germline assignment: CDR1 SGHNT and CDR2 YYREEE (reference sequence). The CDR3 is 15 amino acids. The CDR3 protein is CASSEPGLSTYEQYF. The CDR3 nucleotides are TGTGCCAGCAGCGAACCGGGACTTTCCACCTACGAGCAGTACTTC.

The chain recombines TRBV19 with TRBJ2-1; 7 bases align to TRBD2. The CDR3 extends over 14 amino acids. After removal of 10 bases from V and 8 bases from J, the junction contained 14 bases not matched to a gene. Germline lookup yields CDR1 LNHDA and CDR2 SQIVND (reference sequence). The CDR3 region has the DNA TGTGCCACCCTGGGGAGGGAGCAACGTCATGAGCAGTTCTTC. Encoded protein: CATLGREQRHEQFF.

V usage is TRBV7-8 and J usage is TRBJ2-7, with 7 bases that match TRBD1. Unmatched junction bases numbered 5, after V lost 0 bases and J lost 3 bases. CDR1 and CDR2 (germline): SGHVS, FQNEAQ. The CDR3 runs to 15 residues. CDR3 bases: TGTGCCAGCAGCTTAGCTGACAGGGAGTTCTACGAGCAGTACTTC. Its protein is CASSLADREFYEQYF.

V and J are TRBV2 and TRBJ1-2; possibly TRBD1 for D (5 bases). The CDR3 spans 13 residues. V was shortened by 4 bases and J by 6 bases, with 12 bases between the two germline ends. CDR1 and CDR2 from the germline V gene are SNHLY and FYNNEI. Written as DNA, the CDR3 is TGTGCCAGCAGTGTTGCCAGGGCGGATGGCTACACCTTC. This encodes CASSVARADGYTF.

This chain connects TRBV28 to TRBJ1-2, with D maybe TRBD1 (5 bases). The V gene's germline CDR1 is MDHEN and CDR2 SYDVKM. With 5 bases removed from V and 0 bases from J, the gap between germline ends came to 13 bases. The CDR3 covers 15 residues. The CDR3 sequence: CASSQWEGPNYGYTF. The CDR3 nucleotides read TGTGCCAGCAGTCAATGGGAGGGGCCTAACTATGGCTACACCTTC.

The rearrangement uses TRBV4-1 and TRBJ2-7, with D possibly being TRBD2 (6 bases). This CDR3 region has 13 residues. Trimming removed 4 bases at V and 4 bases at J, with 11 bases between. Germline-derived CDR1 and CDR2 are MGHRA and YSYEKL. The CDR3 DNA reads TGCGCCAGCAGCCGCGGGACTGGATACGAGCAGTACTTC. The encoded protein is CASSRGTGYEQYF.

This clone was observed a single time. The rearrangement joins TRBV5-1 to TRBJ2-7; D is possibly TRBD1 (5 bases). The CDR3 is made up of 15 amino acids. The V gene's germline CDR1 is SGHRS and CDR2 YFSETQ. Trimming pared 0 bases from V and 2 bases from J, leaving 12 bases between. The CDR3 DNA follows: TGCGCCAGCAGCTTGGATGACAGCCCGCCCTACGAGCAGTACTTC. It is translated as CASSLDDSPPYEQYF.

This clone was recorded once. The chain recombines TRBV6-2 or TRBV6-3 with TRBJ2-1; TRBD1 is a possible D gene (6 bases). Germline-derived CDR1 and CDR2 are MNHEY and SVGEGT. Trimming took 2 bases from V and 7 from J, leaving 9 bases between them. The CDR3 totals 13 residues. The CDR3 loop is CASSYTGSNEQFF. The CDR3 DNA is TGTGCCAGCAGTTACACAGGGTCGAATGAGCAGTTCTTC.

Here the CDR3 DNA reads TGTGCCAGCAGTTTCCAGACAGGGGGGATAGGGGGCTACACCTTC. Translated: CASSFQTGGIGGYTF. This chain uses TRBV27 with TRBJ1-2, with 9 bases fitting TRBD1. The J segment lost 8 bases and the V segment lost 3 bases, leaving 10 bases of the junction unmatched. The CDR3 spans 15 residues. Per the germline V gene, CDR1 is MNHEY and CDR2 is SMNVEV (reference sequence).

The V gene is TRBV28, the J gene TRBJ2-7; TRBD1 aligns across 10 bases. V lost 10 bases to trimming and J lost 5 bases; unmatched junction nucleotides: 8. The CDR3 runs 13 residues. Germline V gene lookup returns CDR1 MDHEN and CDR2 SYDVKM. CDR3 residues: CAIQTGGLHEQYF. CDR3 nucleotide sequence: TGTGCCATCCAGACAGGGGGCTTGCACGAGCAGTACTTC.

This CDR3 is CASSSTRGGNMNTEAFF. As DNA, the CDR3 is TGTGCCAGCAGTTCCACTCGGGGAGGAAATATGAACACTGAAGCTTTCTTT. The gene calls are TRBV28 and TRBJ1-1; D ambiguous. This CDR3 is 17 amino acids long. V lost 4 bases and J 0 bases, leaving 18 bases between the germline ends. CDR1 MDHEN and CDR2 SYDVKM come from the germline V gene. Supplemented by reference TRBV28 and TRBJ1-1, the full variable domain reads DVKVTQSSRYLVKRTGEKVFLECVQDMDHENMFWYRQDPGLGLRLIYFSYDVKMKEKGDIPEGYSVSREKKERFSLILESASTNQTSMYLCASSSTRGGNMNTEAFFGQGTRLTVV.

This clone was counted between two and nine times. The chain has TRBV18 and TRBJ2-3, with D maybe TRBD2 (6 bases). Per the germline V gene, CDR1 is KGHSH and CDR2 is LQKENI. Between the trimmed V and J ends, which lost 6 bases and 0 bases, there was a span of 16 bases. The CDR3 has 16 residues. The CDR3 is CASSTLSGSSTDTQYF. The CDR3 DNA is TGTGCCAGCTCGACCCTTAGCGGCTCTAGCACAGATACGCAGTATTTT. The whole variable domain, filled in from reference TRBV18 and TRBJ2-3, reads NAGVMQNPRHLVRRRGQEARLRCSPMKGHSHVYWYRQLPEEGLKFMVYLQKENIIDESGMPKERFSAEFPKEGPSILRIQQVVRGDSAAYFCASSTLSGSSTDTQYFGPGTRLTVL.

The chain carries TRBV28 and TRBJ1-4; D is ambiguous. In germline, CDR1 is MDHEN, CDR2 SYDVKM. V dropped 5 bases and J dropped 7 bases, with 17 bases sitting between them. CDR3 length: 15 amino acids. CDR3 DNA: TGTGCCAGCAGTCGATCCCCTGCTCGGGGTGAAAAACTGTTTTTT. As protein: CASSRSPARGEKLFF.

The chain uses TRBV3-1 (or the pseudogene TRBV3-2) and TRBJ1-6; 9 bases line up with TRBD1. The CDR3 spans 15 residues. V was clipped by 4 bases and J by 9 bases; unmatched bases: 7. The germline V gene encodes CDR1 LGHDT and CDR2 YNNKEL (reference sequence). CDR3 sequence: CASSPGDRVVSPLHF. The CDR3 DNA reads TGTGCCAGCAGCCCGGGGGACAGGGTCGTTTCACCCCTCCACTTT.

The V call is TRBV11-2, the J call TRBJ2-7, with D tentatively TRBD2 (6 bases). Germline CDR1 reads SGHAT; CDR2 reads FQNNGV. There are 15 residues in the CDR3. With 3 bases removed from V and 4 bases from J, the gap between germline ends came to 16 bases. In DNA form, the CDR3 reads TGTGCCAGCAGCTTGGAGGGAGGCGCGGGTTACGAGCAGTACTTC. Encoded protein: CASSLEGGAGYEQYF.

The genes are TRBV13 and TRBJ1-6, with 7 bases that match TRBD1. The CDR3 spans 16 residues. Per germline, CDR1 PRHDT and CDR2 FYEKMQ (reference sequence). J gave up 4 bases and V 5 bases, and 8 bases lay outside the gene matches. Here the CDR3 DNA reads TGTGCCAGCAGCCCCCCGGGACAGAAATATAATTCACCCCTCCACTTT. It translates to CASSPPGQKYNSPLHF.

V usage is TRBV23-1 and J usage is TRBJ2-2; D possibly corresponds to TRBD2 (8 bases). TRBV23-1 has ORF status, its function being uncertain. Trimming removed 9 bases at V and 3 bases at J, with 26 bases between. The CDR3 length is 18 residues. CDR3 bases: TGCGCCAGTCAACCATCGGGGGACAGCGGGAGTGACACCGGGGAGCTGTTTTTT. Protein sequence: CASQPSGDSGSDTGELFF.

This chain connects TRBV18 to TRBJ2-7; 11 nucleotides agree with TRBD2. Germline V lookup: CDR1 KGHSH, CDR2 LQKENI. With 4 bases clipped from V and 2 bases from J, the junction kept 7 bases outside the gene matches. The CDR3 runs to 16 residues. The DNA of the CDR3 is TGTGCCAGCTCACTTGCTAGCGGGAGGACCCCCTACGAGCAGTACTTC. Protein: CASSLASGRTPYEQYF.